This TCR beta chain was observed in a study of CD8 T cells in Susac syndrome. RNA, at about 0.5 to 1 ug, was reverse transcribed with random hexamers. A single record per CDR3 protein comes from TCRdb applying MiXCR to the immunoSEQ multiplex PCR reads. The sample has about 190,000 distinct CDR3 sequences, 95% seen once. This clonotype has just one count. The sequenced material came from CD8+ T cells from PBMCs. This receptor was identified in a human donor with Susac syndrome.

DNA for the CDR3: TGTGCCAGCAGCGAAGGACTAGCGGGGGCCTACGAGCAGTACTTC. Residues: CASSEGLAGAYEQYF. V usage is TRBV3-1 and J usage is TRBJ2-7; 13 positions agree with TRBD2. The length of the CDR3 is 15 residues. Losses at the gene ends were 5 bases for V and 2 bases for J; bases not matched to a gene: 3. Germline-derived CDR1 and CDR2 are LGHDT and YNNKEL (reference sequence).